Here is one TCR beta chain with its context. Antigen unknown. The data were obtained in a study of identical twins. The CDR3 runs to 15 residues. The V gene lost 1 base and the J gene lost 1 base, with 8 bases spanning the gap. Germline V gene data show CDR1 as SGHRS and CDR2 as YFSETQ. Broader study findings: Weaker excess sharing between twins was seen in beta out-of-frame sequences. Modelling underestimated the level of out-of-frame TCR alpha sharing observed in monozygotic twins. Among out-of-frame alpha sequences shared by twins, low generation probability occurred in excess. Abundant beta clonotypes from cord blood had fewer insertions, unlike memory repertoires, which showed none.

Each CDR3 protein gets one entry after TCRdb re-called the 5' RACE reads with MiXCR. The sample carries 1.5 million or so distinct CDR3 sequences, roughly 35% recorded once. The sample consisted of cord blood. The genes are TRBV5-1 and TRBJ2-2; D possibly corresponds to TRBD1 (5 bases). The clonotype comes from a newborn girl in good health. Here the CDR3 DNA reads TGCGCCAGCAGCTTGCATGACAGGAACACCGGGGAGCTGTTTTTT. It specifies CASSLHDRNTGELFF.